This T cell receptor beta chain was recorded in a study of OX40 agonist ivuxolimab in advanced cancers. The CDR3 loop spans 13 amino acids. Germline CDR1 and CDR2: MNHEY and SMNVEV (reference sequence). Between the trimmed V and J ends, which lost 6 bases and 4 bases, there was a span of 12 bases. Libraries were prepared by immunoSEQ multiplex PCR; TCRdb keeps only in-frame clonotypes and omits some of them. Of roughly 53,000 clones detected, more than 70% appear once; the ten largest clones hold roughly 4.2%. In its sample, this clone was seen once. The gene calls are TRBV27 and TRBJ2-5; the D call may be TRBD1 or TRBD2 (5 bases each). Here the sequenced sample was CD4+ or CD8+ T cells sorted from blood, taken in a trial of the OX40 agonist ivuxolimab. The clonotype originates from an adult with an advanced solid tumor such as melanoma, head and neck, liver or kidney cancer. The DNA of the CDR3 is TGTGCCAGCAGAGGGGACCCCCGAGAGACCCAGTACTTC. It translates to CASRGDPRETQYF.